This TCR beta chain is drawn from a study of blood T cell repertoires in COVID-19. Across the whole study: Two negative PCRs, clearance, or symptom resolution were required of recovered Cohort 3 donors. Samples representing acute and convalescent COVID-19 were sourced from the United States, Italy and Spain.

The germline V gene encodes CDR1 SGDLS and CDR2 YYNGEE. CDR3 size: 14 residues. After removal of 4 bases from V and 6 bases from J, the junction contained 8 bases not matched to a gene. Participants were aged about 18 to 90 years from around 25 US areas. Per the study methods: Nucleated cell counts were estimated from reference gene primer amplification. Sequenced by immunoSEQ multiplex PCR; TCRdb stores in-frame clones only, minus some. The V and J calls and clone size are taken from that table; D and trimming were inferred from the DNA. The data contain about 270,000 clones, 70% to 90% of them seen just once; the ten biggest clones take up over 2%.

V gene TRBV9 combines with J gene TRBJ2-7, with TRBD1 matching 9 bases. The TCR comes from a woman aged 55-69 years in a cohort exposed to, infected with or recovered from COVID-19 (not recorded which). Sequencing was performed on PBMCs or T cells enriched from blood (not recorded which). The CDR3 region has the DNA TGTGCCAGCAGCACTGGGACAGGGTCCCGCGAGCAGTACTTC. Translation: CASSTGTGSREQYF.